The 15 T cell receptor beta chains listed next were all sequenced from one sample in a study of T cells in Graves' hyperthyroidism and ophthalmopathy. TCR beta CDR3 sequences were amplified from RNA transcripts. HTBI primers were used for first-round RT-PCR of the TCR CDR3. TCRdb itself ran the multiplex PCR reads through MiXCR, one entry per CDR3 protein. Found here are 550,000 to 600,000 distinct CDR3 sequences, approximately 16% of them singletons; the top ten hold about 17%. The sample comprised blood. Source of these receptors: a woman between 18 and 30 years old with Graves' hyperthyroidism.

The chain employs TRBV12-3 or TRBV12-4 and TRBJ1-5; D ambiguous. This CDR3 is built from 14 residues. V lost 1 base, J lost 7 bases, and 11 bases lay in between. This chain's CDR3 is CASSLGSWYQPQHF. DNA for the CDR3: TGTGCCAGCAGTTTAGGGTCGTGGTACCAGCCCCAGCATTTT.

This clonotype appeared a few times. This chain joins TRBV27 and TRBJ2-5, with D perhaps matching TRBD1 or TRBD2 (6 bases each). V lost 3 bases and J lost 2, with 13 bases in between. This CDR3 has 15 amino acids. The germline CDR1 and CDR2 sequences are MNHEY and SMNVEV (reference sequence). CDR3 amino acids: CASSFGGGAQETQYF. Here the CDR3 DNA reads TGTGCCAGCAGTTTCGGGGGCGGTGCTCAAGAGACCCAGTACTTC.

The sample holds many counts of this clonotype. The chain is built from TRBV20-1 and TRBJ2-7; TRBD1 might be the D (6 bases). The V gene's germline CDR1 is DFQATT and CDR2 SNEGSKA (reference sequence). The V gene lost 1 base and the J gene lost 2 bases, with 15 bases spanning the gap. The length of the CDR3 is 15 residues. CDR3 in DNA: TGCAGTGCTAGAGCTCCGGGACAAGACCCCTACGAGCAGTACTTC. Protein product: CSARAPGQDPYEQYF.

This clonotype has a handful of counts. The rearrangement links TRBV5-1 to TRBJ2-5, with no clear D. CDR1 is SGHRS and CDR2 is YFSETQ in the germline V gene. Deletions cut 1 base from V and 1 base from J, with 5 bases between. The CDR3 length is 13 residues. CDR3 coding DNA: TGCGCCAGCAGCTTGAAATTCCAAGAGACCCAGTACTTC. It translates to CASSLKFQETQYF.

Of note for this clonotype: An end of the junction differs from the germline gene, which may be a read error. This chain links TRBV6-1 with TRBJ1-3; D perhaps matches TRBD1 (5 bases). This CDR3 region has 14 residues. Germline V gene data show CDR1 as MNHNS and CDR2 as SASEGT. CDR3 residues: CASRQGGSGNAIYF. The CDR3 coding sequence is TGTGCCAGCAGGCAGGGTGGCTCTGGAAACGCCATATATTTT.

In its sample, this clonotype was seen many times. V gene TRBV28 combines with J gene TRBJ2-5; D is unresolved. The CDR3 has 12 residues. Looked up from germline, CDR1 is MDHEN and CDR2 is SYDVKM. V was pared by 5 bases and J by 11 bases, with 15 bases between. CDR3 in DNA: TGTGCCAGCAGTGACAAAGCGAAAATACAGTACTTC. Protein sequence: CASSDKAKIQYF.

This clonotype was seen more than once but under ten times. V is TRBV6-1 and J is TRBJ2-5, with TRBD2 matching over 8 bases. The germline V gene has CDR1 MNHNS and CDR2 SASEGT. With 2 bases clipped from V and 11 bases from J, the junction kept 1 base outside the gene matches. The CDR3 runs 11 residues. CDR3 sequence: CASSELAGQYF. The CDR3 DNA reads TGTGCCAGCAGTGAACTAGCGGGTCAGTACTTC.

This clonotype was picked up a small number of times. The V and J genes are TRBV29-1 and TRBJ2-2; TRBD2 aligns across 7 bases. The germline V gene has CDR1 SQVTM and CDR2 ANQGSEA. V shed 0 bases and J 0 bases; nucleotides not matched to a gene: 4. The length of the CDR3 is 16 residues. The CDR3: CSVEEPGLANTGELFF. CDR3 DNA sequence: TGCAGCGTTGAAGAACCAGGACTAGCGAACACCGGGGAGCTGTTTTTT.

Ten or more counts support this clonotype. The chain combines TRBV24-1 with TRBJ2-1, with D possibly being TRBD2 (6 bases). CDR3 length: 18 residues. Trimming shortened V by 0 bases and J by 6 bases, and 20 bases separated the two germline ends. Germline CDR1 reads KGHDR; CDR2 reads SFDVKD. CDR3 sequence: CATSDLGAGGGIRNEQFF. The CDR3 bases are TGTGCCACCAGTGATTTGGGGGCAGGTGGGGGGATCCGCAATGAGCAGTTCTTC.

This clonotype has ten or more counts. The chain is built from TRBV10-1 and TRBJ2-2; no definite D call. Germline lookup yields CDR1 WNHNN and CDR2 SYGVQD (reference sequence). The CDR3 runs to 15 residues. Trimming took 2 bases from V and 1 from J, leaving 8 bases between them. Written as DNA, the CDR3 is TGCGCCAGCAGTGAGATCCCCGAGAACACCGGGGAGCTGTTTTTT. It specifies CASSEIPENTGELFF.

DNA of the CDR3: TGTGCCAGCAGCAACCCGGGACTAGCGGGAGCCTACAATGAGCAGTTCTTC. Its protein product is CASSNPGLAGAYNEQFF. This chain links TRBV7-8 with TRBJ2-1; 14 nucleotides match TRBD2. Germline values: CDR1 SGHVS, CDR2 FQNEAQ. J lost 2 bases, V lost 5 bases, and 5 bases had no gene match. This CDR3 region has 17 residues.

This clonotype was observed at least ten times. The V gene is TRBV18, the J gene TRBJ2-1; 8 bases match TRBD1. The V and J ends lost 2 bases and 6 bases, in that order; junction bases with no gene match: 3. Germline CDR1 and CDR2: KGHSH and LQKENI. This CDR3 is built from 14 residues. The CDR3 region is CASSPGTGPNEQFF. As DNA, the CDR3 is TGTGCCAGCTCACCAGGGACAGGCCCCAATGAGCAGTTCTTC.

This clonotype was seen only a few times. The chain carries TRBV12-5 and TRBJ1-2, with 10 bases identical to TRBD1. This CDR3 has 15 amino acids. The ends lost 5 bases at V and 3 bases at J; junction bases unmatched: 6. Germline-derived CDR1 and CDR2 are LGHNT and FRNRAP. The CDR3 region has the DNA TGTGCTAGTGGTGCCCTGACAGGGGGCTACTATGGCTACACCTTC. This codes for CASGALTGGYYGYTF.

This clonotype was seen a few times. The chain is built from TRBV20-1 and TRBJ2-1; TRBD2 matches at 10 bases. The V and J ends lost 1 base and 4 bases, in that order; junction bases with no gene match: 10. The CDR3 has 17 residues. Germline values: CDR1 DFQATT, CDR2 SNEGSKA (reference sequence). CDR3 sequence: CSARGIAGGSLYNEQFF. CDR3 sequence (DNA): TGCAGTGCTAGAGGCATAGCGGGAGGCTCACTGTACAATGAGCAGTTCTTC.

This clonotype was seen repeatedly, ten times or more. The CDR3, as DNA: TGCGCCAGCAGCTTGCTTGGGCAGCCCAATGAAAAACTGTTTTTT. Amino acids: CASSLLGQPNEKLFF. V is TRBV5-1 and J is TRBJ1-4, with D unresolved. V was shortened by 1 base and J by 5 bases, with 12 bases between the two germline ends. The germline gives CDR1 SGHRS, CDR2 YFSETQ. The CDR3 covers 15 residues. The complete variable domain, with remaining parts taken from reference TRBV5-1 and TRBJ1-4, reads KAGVTQTPRYLIKTRGQQVTLSCSPISGHRSVSWYQQTPGQGLQFLFEYFSETQRNKGNFPGRFSGRQFSNSRSEMNVSTLELGDSALYLCASSLLGQPNEKLFFGSGTQLSVL.